This TCR beta chain was profiled in a study of vaccination effects on CD4 cells after COVID-19. Study as a whole: Each participant was given two doses of one vaccine (BNT162b2 or mRNA-1273). Study findings and constraints: After vaccination of healthy people, only 1 of 255 vaccine-induced clones cross-reacted with common cold coronaviruses. Limitations: small convalescent group and missing early post-infection timepoints.

As regards this clone: Its specificity is unknown.

In germline, CDR1 is LNHDA, CDR2 SQIVND (reference sequence). The J segment lost 6 bases and the V segment lost 5 bases, leaving 7 bases of the junction unmatched. This CDR3 has 14 residues. Assay: immunoSEQ multiplex PCR; the TCRdb copy retains only in-frame clones and omits some. Here the sample spans about 74,000 clones, roughly three quarters being singletons. After less than 11 days in culture, the CD4+ T cells were isolated. Material: CD4+ T cells from PBMCs cultured without peptide, obtained before COVID-19 vaccination. The receptor comes from a human donor who received a COVID-19 vaccine. This chain uses TRBV19 with TRBJ1-1; 9 nucleotides line up with TRBD1. The CDR3, as DNA: TGTGCCAGTAGTTCGGGACAGGGCAACGCTGAAGCTTTCTTT. It specifies CASSSGQGNAEAFF.